The rows below give T cell receptor beta chains drawn from one sample of a study of OX40 agonist ivuxolimab in advanced cancers. Only in-frame clones appear in the TCRdb table, and some are missing; sequencing was by immunoSEQ multiplex PCR. The sample includes around 140,000 clones, about nine tenths of them seen just once. Source: CD4+ or CD8+ T cells sorted from blood, taken in a trial of the OX40 agonist ivuxolimab. These receptors came from an adult with an advanced solid tumor such as melanoma, head and neck, liver or kidney cancer. CDR3s include the opening cysteine and the closing phenylalanine or tryptophan. The D gene is left open where the match is weak. Clone size is given for some rows only: seen once, a few or many times, or a class if the clone is expanded.

j_call | clone_size | v_call | d_call | cdr3_aa | cdr3_nt
TRBJ2-2 | . | TRBV19 | . | CASSTALLTNTGELFF | TGTGCCAGTAGTACTGCCTTGCTTACGAACACCGGGGAGCTGTTTTTT
TRBJ2-2 | . | TRBV13 | . | CASTLRDQNTGELFF | TGTGCCAGCACGCTCCGGGACCAGAACACCGGGGAGCTGTTTTTT
TRBJ1-2 | . | TRBV11-1 | TRBD1 | CASSPSTGGYGYTF | TGTGCCAGCAGCCCGAGTACAGGGGGCTATGGCTACACCTTC
TRBJ2-5 | . | TRBV6-1 | . | CASRPGPLQETQYF | TGTGCCAGCAGGCCAGGGCCCCTTCAAGAGACCCAGTACTTC
TRBJ2-1 | . | TRBV27 | TRBD2 | CASSLSGLAGWYGEQFF | TGTGCCAGCAGTTTATCGGGACTAGCGGGGTGGTATGGTGAGCAGTTCTTC
TRBJ1-1 | . | TRBV18 | . | CASSPGQDTEAFF | TGTGCCAGCTCACCAGGGCAGGACACTGAAGCTTTCTTT
TRBJ2-4 | . | TRBV10-3 | . | CAISESTGGIKNIQYF | TGTGCCATCAGTGAGTCGACGGGCGGGATAAAAAACATTCAGTACTTC
TRBJ2-1 | . | TRBV6-5 | TRBD1 | CASSVTGGYEQFF | TGTGCCAGCAGTGTTACAGGGGGCTATGAGCAGTTCTTC
TRBJ1-5 | . | TRBV7-2 | . | CASSLNQASNQPQHF | TGTGCCAGCAGCTTAAACCAGGCCAGCAATCAGCCCCAGCATTTT
TRBJ1-4 | few | TRBV6-1 | . | CASNEGSGEKLFF | TGTGCCAGCAATGAGGGGTCTGGGGAAAAACTGTTTTTT
TRBJ2-5 | . | TRBV5-1 | . | CASSGTDQETQYF | TGCGCCAGCAGCGGAACCGATCAAGAGACCCAGTACTTC
TRBJ1-5 | once | TRBV28 | TRBD1 | CASSRTGGRLPQHF | TGTGCCAGCAGCAGGACAGGGGGCCGGCTGCCCCAGCATTTT
TRBJ2-3 | . | TRBV2 | TRBD2 | CASAGRTSGFDGTDTQYF | TGTGCCAGCGCCGGAAGGACTAGCGGTTTTGATGGCACAGATACGCAGTATTTT
TRBJ2-1 | . | TRBV19 | TRBD1 | CATLERTGIYNEQFF | TGTGCCACCCTAGAGAGGACAGGGATCTATAATGAGCAGTTCTTC
TRBJ2-4 | . | TRBV6-1 | . | CASSEAQGWYIQYF | TGTGCCAGCAGTGAAGCCCAGGGCTGGTACATTCAGTACTTC
TRBJ1-5 | . | TRBV6-6 | . | CASSGVDRNQPQHF | TGTGCCAGCAGTGGCGTGGATCGCAATCAGCCCCAGCATTTT
TRBJ2-7 | . | TRBV27 | TRBD1 | CASTLGRTGGYEQYF | TGTGCCAGCACCCTGGGGAGGACAGGGGGCTACGAGCAGTACTTC
TRBJ2-7 | . | TRBV6-5 | TRBD1 | CASSYRQGATEQYF | TGTGCCAGCAGTTACCGACAGGGGGCCACCGAGCAGTACTTC
TRBJ2-1 | once | TRBV5-1 | TRBD2 | CASSPLAGDNNEQFF | TGCGCCAGCAGCCCACTAGCGGGAGATAACAATGAGCAGTTCTTC
TRBJ2-7 | . | TRBV28 | . | CASSPGLLFGEQYF | TGTGCCAGCAGTCCGGGACTCCTCTTTGGCGAGCAGTACTTC
TRBJ2-5 | . | TRBV7-2 | TRBD2 | CASSVASLAVQETQYF | TGTGCCAGCAGCGTAGCAAGCCTAGCGGTACAAGAGACCCAGTACTTC
TRBJ1-1 | . | TRBV5-4 | . | CASSLGAGFMNTEAFF | TGTGCCAGCAGCTTGGGCGCCGGCTTCATGAACACTGAAGCTTTCTTT
TRBJ1-1 | . | TRBV6-1 | TRBD1 | CASSETDRVTEAFF | TGTGCCAGCAGTGAAACGGACAGGGTTACTGAAGCTTTCTTT
TRBJ2-6 | . | TRBV6-5 | . | CASRRGSGANVLTF | TGTGCCAGTCGACGAGGGTCTGGGGCCAACGTCCTGACTTTC
TRBJ2-5 | . | TRBV9 | TRBD2 | CASSVGGAGGETQYF | TGTGCCAGCAGCGTAGGTGGGGCGGGAGGAGAGACCCAGTACTTC
TRBJ2-7 | . | TRBV7-3 | . | CASSLSSGAGYEQYF | TGTGCCAGCAGCTTAAGTTCGGGGGCAGGGTACGAGCAGTACTTC
TRBJ1-4 | . | TRBV7-6 | TRBD1 | CASSLGPQGSSEKLFF | TGTGCCAGCAGCTTGGGACCACAGGGGTCCAGTGAAAAACTGTTTTTT
TRBJ2-3 | . | TRBV6-1 | . | CASCPEWAWTDTQYF | TGTGCCAGCTGCCCGGAGTGGGCTTGGACAGATACGCAGTATTTT
TRBJ2-1 | . | TRBV27 | . | CASSFIEAVTYNEQFF | TGTGCCAGCAGTTTTATAGAAGCGGTTACTTACAATGAGCAGTTCTTC
TRBJ1-2 | . | TRBV7-9 | . | CASSLVIGNGGYTF | TGTGCCAGCAGCTTAGTGATAGGGAACGGTGGCTACACCTTC
TRBJ2-7 | . | TRBV29-1 | . | CSVASGAYEQYF | TGCAGCGTAGCCTCCGGGGCCTACGAGCAGTACTTC
TRBJ1-2 | . | TRBV5-6 | . | CASSPGGGYGYTF | TGTGCCAGCAGCCCGGGCGGAGGGTATGGCTACACCTTC
TRBJ2-5 | . | TRBV28 | . | CASRPGGQETQYF | TGTGCCAGCCGGCCTGGGGGCCAAGAGACCCAGTACTTC